Below are 8 T cell receptor beta chains sequenced from a single sample in a study of tumor and adjacent non-tumor tissue in lung cancer. The library came from three nested PCR rounds adapted from ARM-PCR protocols. TCRdb used MiXCR to reprocess the multiplex PCR reads, holding one entry per CDR3 protein. The table has 89,000 or so distinct CDR3 sequences, roughly two thirds seen once. RNA was extracted from bulk tissue without any cell sorting. The sequencing sample was made of lung tumor tissue. The receptor source for this set is a man in his 70s with non-small cell lung cancer.

On this clonotype: Possible read error: a much larger clone is one base away. This chain connects TRBV20-1 to TRBJ2-1, with 8 bases matching TRBD2. Germline V gene lookup returns CDR1 DFQATT and CDR2 SNEGSKA (reference sequence). The CDR3 contains 17 residues. The ends lost 0 bases at V and 9 bases at J; junction bases unmatched: 16. In nucleotides, the CDR3 is TGCAGTGCTAGAGATCCCCTATCGGGAGGGCCTACGAGTGAGCAGTTCTTC. Its translation: CSARDPLSGGPTSEQFF.

Concerning this clonotype itself: The conserved final phenylalanine or tryptophan is absent from the CDR3, which likely points to a read error. CDR3 residues: CAGSYSGGAGEQFI. The CDR3 DNA follows: TGTGCCGGTAGCTATAGCGGGGGGGCAGGTGAGCAGTTCATC. The gene calls are TRBV11-2 and TRBJ2-1; TRBD2 agrees at 11 bases. CDR1 SGHAT and CDR2 FQNNGV come from the germline V gene. J was trimmed by 9 bases and V by 11 bases; bases with no gene match: 12. CDR3 length: 14 amino acids.

The chain carries TRBV28 and TRBJ2-6; 8 positions match TRBD1. J was trimmed by 0 bases and V by 5 bases; bases with no gene match: 9. Looked up from germline, CDR1 is MDHEN and CDR2 is SYDVKM. The CDR3 sequence is 18 residues long. CDR3 DNA: TGTGCCAGCAGTGTCACGGACAGGGTAACCTCTGGGGCCAACGTCCTGACTTTC. Protein sequence: CASSVTDRVTSGANVLTF.

Comments on this clonotype: One junction end does not reproduce the germline sequence, and a read error may be involved. V is TRBV11-2 and J is TRBJ2-2; 7 nucleotides align to TRBD1. The CDR3 extends over 13 amino acids. Germline V lookup: CDR1 SGHAT, CDR2 FQNNGV. CDR3 protein: CASSNDRAGELFF. In DNA form, the CDR3 reads TGTGCCAGCAGTAACGACAGGGCCGGGGAGCTGTTTTTC.

Within the sample, this clonotype is medium-sized. The chain combines TRBV20-1 with TRBJ1-4; D is possibly TRBD1 (5 bases). The germline CDR1 and CDR2 sequences are DFQATT and SNEGSKA (reference sequence). CDR3 length: 12 residues. The CDR3 region has the DNA TGCAGCGCCGGGGGGAGTTCGGAAAAACTGTTTTTT. It translates to CSAGGSSEKLFF.

Note on this clonotype: Its ends do not fully match the called genes, so a read error is possible. The chain employs TRBV29-1 and TRBJ2-1; D is perhaps TRBD2 (5 bases). Germline values: CDR1 SQVTM, CDR2 ANQGSEA. This CDR3 contains 11 residues. The CDR3 DNA follows: TGTAGCGCATCCCCCTACAATGAGCAGCTCTTC. Protein sequence: CSASPYNEQLF.

Worth noting for this clonotype: A read error may produce the germline difference seen at one junction end. The rearrangement uses TRBV11-2 and TRBJ2-7; the D is unclear. The CDR3 is 13 amino acids. From germline, CDR1 is SGHAT and CDR2 FQNNGV. CDR3 sequence: CASNLVSAYEQYF. CDR3 nucleotides: TGTGCCAGCAACTTAGTATCAGCCTACGAGCAGTACTTC.

V gene TRBV30 combines with J gene TRBJ2-5, with D possibly matching TRBD2 (5 bases). Trimming removed 5 bases from V and 7 bases from J, with 11 bases in between. Per germline, CDR1 GTSNPN and CDR2 SVGIG (reference sequence). The CDR3 extends over 11 amino acids. The CDR3 sequence: CAWETAGTQYF. CDR3 bases: TGTGCCTGGGAGACGGCGGGGACCCAGTACTTC.